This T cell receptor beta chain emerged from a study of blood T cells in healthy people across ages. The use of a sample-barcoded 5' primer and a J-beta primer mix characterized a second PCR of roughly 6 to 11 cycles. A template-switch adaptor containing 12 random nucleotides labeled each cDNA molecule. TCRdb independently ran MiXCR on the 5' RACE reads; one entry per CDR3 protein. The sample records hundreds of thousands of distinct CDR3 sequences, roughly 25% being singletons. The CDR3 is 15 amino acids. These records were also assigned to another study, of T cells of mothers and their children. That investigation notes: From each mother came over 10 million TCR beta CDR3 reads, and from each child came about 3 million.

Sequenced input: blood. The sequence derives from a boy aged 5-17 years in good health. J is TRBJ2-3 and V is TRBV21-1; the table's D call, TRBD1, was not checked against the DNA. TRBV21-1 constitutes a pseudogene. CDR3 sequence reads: CASSPPGPTADTQYF. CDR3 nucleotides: TGTGCCAGCAGCCCGCCTGGCCCAACGGCAGATACGCAGTATTTT.